This T cell receptor (beta chain) is from a study of blood T cell repertoires in COVID-19. Turning to the study itself: Sites in the United States, Italy and Spain provided acute and convalescent COVID-19 samples. T cells, B-cell-depleted T cells, or PBMCs supplied cDNA or gDNA.

In the original workflow: From reference gene primer amplification, estimates of nucleated cell counts were derived. Libraries were prepared by immunoSEQ multiplex PCR; TCRdb keeps only in-frame clonotypes and omits some of them. D and trimming come from the DNA, and the V and J calls and clone size come from that table. The sample lists tens of thousands of clones, 86% occurring once. The V and J ends lost 6 bases and 2 bases respectively, with 8 bases between them. Germline values: CDR1 DFQATT, CDR2 SNEGSKA (reference sequence). The CDR3 covers 11 residues. The sequencing input was peripheral blood. The TCR originated in a man aged 45-60 years with active or convalescent COVID-19. The chain has TRBV20-1 and TRBJ2-7, with D hard to call. CDR3 in DNA: TGCAGTGCCCGCGAAGCCTACGAGCAGTACTTC. It encodes CSAREAYEQYF.